This paragraph covers one T cell receptor beta chain sequence. Its specificity is unknown. TCRdb reanalysed the RT-PCR reads using MiXCR and keeps one entry per CDR3 protein. Here the sample spans under 950,000 distinct CDR3 sequences, 21% being singletons. This sample was taken from a study of response to subunit inactivated influenza vaccine. Notes on the study in general: The authors offered the suggestion that each seasonal influenza vaccination recruits few new T cells.

CDR3 length equals 17 residues. Germline CDR1 reads KGHSH; CDR2 reads LQKENI. V gave up 2 bases and J gave up 7 bases, with 21 bases separating them. Sequenced here: PBMCs from blood, sampled roughly 5 days after vaccination. V is TRBV18 and J is TRBJ2-1; TRBD2 might be the D (6 bases). This clonotype was sampled from a man over 45 who received an inactivated influenza vaccine. Written as DNA, the CDR3 is TGTGCCAGCTCACCAAAACCCGGGACCATCGGAGGGAATGAGCAGTTCTTC. Amino acids: CASSPKPGTIGGNEQFF.